The clone carrying this T cell receptor (beta chain) was observed a few times. This CDR3 is built from 16 residues. Germline CDR1 and CDR2: MGHRA and YSYEKL. The V gene end was trimmed by 4 bases and the J gene end by 2 bases; junction bases not matched to a gene: 7. The data were obtained in a study of cytomegalovirus exposure and HLA in healthy donors. About the study: Tens of millions of unique TCRs from HLA-typed donors were held in an early release of data.

The PCR had 60 Vbeta and 13 Jbeta primers. In the study's own analysis: Among the unique TCR beta chains that a later analysis counted, about 79 million in all, 10 million to 14 million were shared. Sequenced by immunoSEQ multiplex PCR; TCRdb stores in-frame clones only, minus some. V and J calls and clone size are given by that table; D and trimming were obtained from the DNA. The sample consists of about 250,000 clones, 70% to 90% of them appearing once. This TCR derives from a girl aged 2 to 10 in good health and CMV-seronegative. The chain uses TRBV4-1 and TRBJ2-5, with TRBD2 matching 10 bases. The source material was PBMCs. CDR3 amino acids: CASSPRGSGGQETQYF. CDR3 in DNA: TGCGCCAGCAGCCCCCGGGGTAGCGGGGGGCAAGAGACCCAGTACTTC.